The 20 T cell receptor beta chains reported below all come from one sample, sequenced in a study of neurological immune-mediated disorders. Via MiXCR, TCRdb re-called the 5' RACE reads, giving one row per CDR3 protein. The table includes about 84,000 distinct CDR3 sequences, approximately 10% detected once. The sample taken for sequencing was PBMCs. The receptors stem from a man aged 35 to 55 in good health.

This clonotype was detected ten times or more. The chain combines TRBV11-2 with TRBJ1-4; D gene ambiguous. The CDR3 covers 12 residues. Deletions cut 5 bases from V and 8 bases from J, with 9 bases between. Germline CDR1 reads SGHAT; CDR2 reads FQNNGV. CDR3 bases: TGTGCCAGCAGCCCCGGGAGAGAAAAACTGTTTTTT. As protein: CASSPGREKLFF.

The V gene is TRBV15, the J gene TRBJ1-2, with D unclear. Trimming pared 0 bases from V and 8 bases from J, leaving 13 bases between. The germline CDR1 and CDR2 sequences are LNHNV and YYDKDF (reference sequence). This CDR3 region has 14 residues. The CDR3 spells CATSRDPDWAGYTF. CDR3 sequence (DNA): TGTGCCACCAGCAGAGATCCCGATTGGGCCGGCTACACCTTC.

This clonotype was recorded at least ten times. A read error may be the cause here, since a much bigger clone is one base away. This chain joins TRBV21-1 and TRBJ2-5; the table names TRBD1, a call not compared with the DNA. TRBV21-1 is labeled a pseudogene. CDR3 length equals 16 residues. This chain's CDR3 is CASSKDRGVSQETKYF. The DNA of the CDR3 is TGTGCCAGCAGCAAAGACAGGGGCGTTAGCCAAGAGACCAAGTACTTC.

This clonotype was seen repeatedly, ten times or more. V is TRBV2 and J is TRBJ2-7; either TRBD1 or TRBD2 may supply D (5 bases each). The CDR3 totals 12 residues. V shed 6 bases and J shed 3 bases, with 9 bases lying between them. Germline loops: CDR1 SNHLY, CDR2 FYNNEI. CDR3 in DNA: TGTGCCAGCAGGGGGGAGTTCTACGAGCAGTACTTC. Encoded protein: CASRGEFYEQYF.

In this sample, this clonotype turned up many times. J is TRBJ2-5 and V is TRBV12-3 or TRBV12-4; 10 nucleotides align to TRBD2. The length of the CDR3 is 16 residues. J lost 0 bases, V lost 3 bases, and 4 bases had no gene match. The CDR3 loop reads CASSLGLARYQETQYF. The CDR3 DNA reads as TGTGCCAGCAGTTTGGGACTAGCGAGGTACCAAGAGACCCAGTACTTC.

This clonotype has a count of ten or more. The chain recombines TRBV3-1 with TRBJ1-5; weak D call: TRBD1 (5 bases). From germline, CDR1 is LGHDT and CDR2 YNNKEL (reference sequence). V was clipped by 5 bases and J by 4 bases, with 15 bases between them. The CDR3 loop spans 15 amino acids. CDR3 region: CASSNQGGPNQPQHF. The CDR3 DNA reads as TGTGCCAGCAGCAATCAGGGTGGCCCAAATCAGCCCCAGCATTTT.

This clonotype was counted at least ten times. The chain is built from TRBV7-2 and TRBJ2-3, with D maybe TRBD2 (6 bases). This CDR3 has 15 amino acids. Germline CDR1 reads SGHTA; CDR2 reads FQGNSA. V gave up 2 bases and J gave up 0 bases, with 9 bases separating them. The CDR3 region has the DNA TGTGCCAGCAGCTTATTGAGCGGGAGCACAGATACGCAGTATTTT. It encodes CASSLLSGSTDTQYF.

This clonotype was counted a few times. The rearrangement joins TRBV24-1 to TRBJ1-4; D ambiguous. This CDR3 comprises 13 residues. The V gene lost 9 bases and the J gene lost 8 bases, with 15 bases spanning the gap. Germline V gene sequence: CDR1 KGHDR, CDR2 SFDVKD. CDR3 residues: CATGKWVDEKLFF. For the CDR3, the DNA is TGTGCCACCGGGAAGTGGGTTGACGAAAAACTGTTTTTT.

This clonotype showed up just a few times. The V and J genes are TRBV4-1 and TRBJ1-2, with D hard to call. Germline CDR1 reads MGHRA; CDR2 reads YSYEKL. Trimming shortened V by 5 bases and J by 5 bases, and 18 bases separated the two germline ends. This CDR3 is built from 15 residues. The CDR3 nucleotides read TGCGCCAGCAGCATGAACGCCGCAGGTGGTTATGGCTACACCTTC. This encodes CASSMNAAGGYGYTF.

This clonotype came up many times. The chain has TRBV5-1 and TRBJ1-1, with 11 bases matching TRBD1. This CDR3 has 15 residues. The germline gives CDR1 SGHRS, CDR2 YFSETQ. V was pared by 2 bases and J by 8 bases, with 8 bases of the junction left unmatched. DNA for the CDR3: TGCGCCAGCAGCTTTGGACAGGGGGCGCTCCCGGAAGCTTTCTTT. This gives the protein CASSFGQGALPEAFF.

This clonotype has a count of ten or more. The genes are TRBV6-6 and TRBJ2-1; perhaps TRBD2 as D (6 bases). Germline V gives CDR1 MNHNY, CDR2 SVGAGI (reference sequence). This CDR3 has 16 amino acids. The V end was cut by 2 bases, the J end by 5 bases, with 16 bases between. This CDR3 reads CASSYVGGKSHNEQFF. The CDR3 coding sequence is TGTGCCAGCAGTTACGTGGGCGGGAAGAGTCACAATGAGCAGTTCTTC.

V is TRBV5-4 and J is TRBJ2-3; possible D gene TRBD1, 6 bases. V was clipped by 2 bases and J by 3 bases, with 10 bases between them. Germline loops: CDR1 SGHNT, CDR2 YYREEE (reference sequence). CDR3 size: 14 residues. The CDR3 bases are TGTGCCAGCAGCTTTGGGGGCGCAACAGATACGCAGTATTTT. This codes for CASSFGGATDTQYF.

This clonotype was recorded at least ten times. CDR3 in amino acids: CSARRQGGYEQYF. CDR3 coding DNA: TGCAGTGCTAGAAGACAGGGGGGATACGAGCAGTACTTC. This rearrangement joins TRBV20-1 to TRBJ2-7, with 9 bases that match TRBD1. The CDR3 is 13 residues long. The V gene's germline CDR1 is DFQATT and CDR2 SNEGSKA (reference sequence). Germline trimming cut 2 bases from V and 4 bases from J; bases unmatched to any gene: 3.

This clonotype was picked up many times. The rearrangement links TRBV5-1 to TRBJ2-5; no definite D call. The germline V gene has CDR1 SGHRS and CDR2 YFSETQ. This CDR3 has 11 amino acids. V lost 4 bases, J lost 1 base, and 2 bases lay in between. The CDR3 is CASSIQETQYF. CDR3 DNA sequence: TGCGCCAGCAGCATCCAAGAGACCCAGTACTTC.

In its sample, this clonotype was seen many times. The rearrangement uses TRBV6-6 and TRBJ1-6, with D maybe TRBD1 (5 bases). The germline V and J ends were trimmed by 7 bases and 7 bases, with 17 bases remaining between them. Per the germline V gene, CDR1 is MNHNY and CDR2 is SVGAGI (reference sequence). The CDR3 loop spans 15 amino acids. CDR3 sequence: CASKGVAHINSPLHF. CDR3 DNA sequence: TGTGCCAGCAAAGGGGTAGCCCATATCAATTCACCCCTCCACTTT.

The chain has TRBV6-5 and TRBJ2-6; D is undetermined. The CDR3 loop spans 17 amino acids. Germline CDR1 is MNHEY and CDR2 is SVGAGI. The ends were cut back, 0 bases at V and 0 bases at J, with 9 bases in the middle. CDR3 residues: CASSYSRVSSGANVLTF. Here the CDR3 DNA reads TGTGCCAGCAGTTACTCACGCGTGAGCTCTGGGGCCAACGTCCTGACTTTC.

This clonotype showed up many times. The J gene is TRBJ2-7, the V gene TRBV12-3 or TRBV12-4; the D gene is possibly TRBD2 (6 bases). Trimming left V 4 bases short and J 7 bases short, with 14 bases between. CDR3 length: 13 residues. Here the CDR3 reads CASSSYAGIEQYF. The CDR3 nucleotides read TGTGCCAGCAGTTCCTACGCGGGGATTGAGCAGTACTTC.

The table lists this clonotype with many counts. The V call is TRBV3-1, the J call TRBJ2-1, with 9 bases lining up with TRBD2. The CDR3 contains 16 residues. Germline V gene data show CDR1 as LGHDT and CDR2 as YNNKEL (reference sequence). J gave up 6 bases and V 1 base, and 7 bases lay outside the gene matches. The CDR3 coding sequence is TGTGCCAGCAGCCAAGCCAGCGGGAGGAAAGGCAATGAGCAGTTCTTC. Its protein is CASSQASGRKGNEQFF.

This clonotype was observed many times. V gene TRBV7-8 combines with J gene TRBJ2-7; D gene unclear. The V end was cut by 1 base, the J end by 2 bases, with 27 bases between. Germline V CDR1 and CDR2: SGHVS, FQNEAQ. This CDR3 spans 20 amino acids. The CDR3 spells CASSLVCRVEMFGATYEQYF. CDR3 sequence (DNA): TGTGCCAGCAGCTTAGTTTGTCGGGTAGAGATGTTTGGCGCTACCTACGAGCAGTACTTC. Complete variable domain (other parts from reference TRBV7-8 and TRBJ2-7): GAGVSQSPRYKVAKRGQDVALRCDPISGHVSLFWYQQALGQGPEFLTYFQNEAQLDKSGLPSDRFFAERPEGSVSTLKIQRTQQEDSAVYLCASSLVCRVEMFGATYEQYFGPGTRLTVT.

This clonotype was recorded at least ten times. The chain carries TRBV10-3 and TRBJ2-3; no clear D. The CDR3 covers 12 residues. CDR1 and CDR2 (germline): ENHRY, SYGVKD. The germline V and J ends were trimmed by 11 bases and 0 bases, with 9 bases remaining between them. The CDR3 spells CAATGSTDTQYF. CDR3 sequence (DNA): TGTGCCGCTACCGGGAGCACAGATACGCAGTATTTT.